This TCR beta chain was captured in a study of TIL therapy for anti-PD-1-resistant metastatic lung cancer. Time point of the sample: pre-treatment sample, taken before nivolumab and TIL therapy. This CDR3 comprises 17 residues. Germline CDR1 and CDR2: KGHDR and SFDVKD. The V gene lost 3 bases and the J gene lost 2 bases, with 16 bases spanning the gap. The immunoSEQ assay was v3. TCRdb's table, derived via immunoSEQ multiplex PCR, lists solely in-frame clones and lacks some. The sample has tens of thousands of clones, around 85% seen once; the top ten hold more than 4.5%. The specimen was blood, collected at baseline. The rearrangement joins TRBV24-1 to TRBJ1-5, with D maybe TRBD1 (5 bases). The sequence came from a person aged 25 to 79 with non-small cell lung cancer. CDR3: CATSDKRQGGGNQPQHF. The CDR3 DNA follows: TGTGCCACCAGTGATAAAAGGCAGGGAGGGGGCAATCAGCCCCAGCATTTT.